Presented here are 19 T cell receptor beta chains from one specimen sequenced in a study of STAT3 mutations in large granular lymphocyte leukemia. General study findings and limits: At least one immunodominant TCR beta clonotype appeared in every T-cell large granular lymphocyte leukemia patient.

Their antigens remain unidentified. Method: immunoSEQ multiplex PCR; TCRdb's copy keeps in-frame clones and lacks some. The profile shows about 12,000 clones, roughly 80% of them singletons. Input material: peripheral blood mononuclear cells. These receptors were collected from a man aged 55 to 70 with T-cell large granular lymphocyte leukemia. Some clones in this sample may be carry-over from other donors' samples.

The chain links TRBV5-1 to TRBJ1-2, with D maybe TRBD1 (5 bases). Trimming left V 0 bases short and J 4 bases short, with 13 bases between. Germline CDR1 is SGHRS and CDR2 is YFSETQ. The CDR3 contains 15 residues. CDR3 sequence reads: CASSLAGGESYGYTF. DNA for the CDR3: TGCGCCAGCAGCTTGGCCGGGGGAGAGAGCTATGGCTACACCTTC.

This chain joins TRBV7-3 and TRBJ2-7, with D possibly being TRBD2 (6 bases). Germline V gene lookup returns CDR1 SGHTA and CDR2 FQGTGA. Trimming removed 5 bases from V and 2 bases from J, with 16 bases in between. The length of the CDR3 is 15 residues. The CDR3, as DNA: TGTGCCAGCAGCCCCGGGGGTTCGCAGACCTACGAGCAGTACTTC. Translated, it gives CASSPGGSQTYEQYF. Supplemented by reference TRBV7-3 and TRBJ2-7, the full variable domain reads GAGVSQTPSNKVTEKGKYVELRCDPISGHTALYWYRQSLGQGPEFLIYFQGTGAADDSGLPNDRFFAVRPEGSVSTLKIQRTERGDSAVYLCASSPGGSQTYEQYFGPGTRLTVT.

The J gene is TRBJ2-7, the V gene TRBV2, with 7 bases fitting TRBD2. The germline CDR1 and CDR2 sequences are SNHLY and FYNNEI. The CDR3 covers 15 residues. V was clipped by 2 bases and J by 6 bases; unmatched bases: 10. The DNA for the CDR3 is TGTGCCAGCAGTGAATTGGGCGGGAGTTTTACCGAGCAGTACTTC. It codes for CASSELGGSFTEQYF.

V gene TRBV5-1 combines with J gene TRBJ2-1, with 11 nucleotides matching TRBD1. Germline trimming cut 2 bases from V and 5 bases from J; bases unmatched to any gene: 6. CDR1 is SGHRS and CDR2 is YFSETQ in the germline V gene. The CDR3 is 16 amino acids. CDR3 DNA sequence: TGCGCCAGCAGCTTACGTTTGGGACAGGGGGACAATGAGCAGTTCTTC. It translates to CASSLRLGQGDNEQFF.

This chain links TRBV29-1 with TRBJ2-1; D is unresolved. Germline-derived CDR1 and CDR2 are SQVTM and ANQGSEA. The CDR3 is 13 amino acids. Between the trimmed V and J ends, which lost 3 bases and 6 bases, there was a span of 12 bases. CDR3 sequence reads: CSVDSSKANEQFF. In DNA, the CDR3 is TGCAGCGTTGATAGCTCCAAGGCCAATGAGCAGTTCTTC.

This clone was counted a few times. The chain recombines TRBV9 with TRBJ2-3; D possibly corresponds to TRBD2 (6 bases). This CDR3 has 14 residues. The germline CDR1 and CDR2 sequences are SGDLS and YYNGEE. The germline V and J ends were trimmed by 4 bases and 0 bases, with 9 bases remaining between them. The CDR3 reads CASSTSPSTDTQYF. In DNA, the CDR3 is TGTGCCAGCAGCACTAGCCCAAGCACAGATACGCAGTATTTT.

The genes are TRBV2 and TRBJ2-3; D gene ambiguous. The CDR3 runs to 13 residues. Germline V CDR1 and CDR2: SNHLY, FYNNEI. Trimming cost V 6 bases and J 0 bases, with 7 bases left between them. In DNA, the CDR3 is TGTGCCAGCAGAAGGTACAGCACAGATACGCAGTATTTT. This codes for CASRRYSTDTQYF.

The J gene is TRBJ2-3, the V gene TRBV28; D ambiguous. CDR3 size: 13 residues. V was shortened by 5 bases and J by 8 bases, with 14 bases between the two germline ends. Germline-derived CDR1 and CDR2 are MDHEN and SYDVKM. CDR3 region: CASSSPGRATQYF. The CDR3 DNA reads TGTGCCAGCAGTAGCCCGGGCCGTGCTACGCAGTATTTT.

This clone was seen once. The gene calls are TRBV27 and TRBJ2-1; weak D call: TRBD2 (5 bases). Germline CDR1 and CDR2: MNHEY and SMNVEV (reference sequence). This CDR3 has 16 residues. V was trimmed by 3 bases and J by 7 bases, leaving 19 bases between them. The chain's CDR3 is CASSFWVGEGGNEQFF. CDR3 nucleotides: TGTGCCAGCAGTTTTTGGGTTGGAGAGGGCGGTAATGAGCAGTTCTTC.

With regard to this clone: Sequence at one end of the junction differs from germline and may be a read error. This chain uses TRBV7-3 with TRBJ2-1; no definite D call. This CDR3 has 11 residues. Germline lookup yields CDR1 SGHTA and CDR2 FQGTGA. The CDR3 sequence: CASRSGPEEFF. CDR3 DNA: TGTGCCAGCAGATCGGGCCCTGAGGAGTTCTTC.

V usage is TRBV30 and J usage is TRBJ2-3; TRBD1 matches at 9 bases. CDR3 size: 16 residues. Germline CDR1 GTSNPN, CDR2 SVGIG (reference sequence). V shed 2 bases, J shed 4 bases, and the junction held 10 bases outside the gene matches. In DNA form, the CDR3 reads TGTGCCTGGAGTTTCGAAGGACAGGGGTTTGCAGATACGCAGTATTTT. Translation gives CAWSFEGQGFADTQYF.

V gene TRBV19 combines with J gene TRBJ2-5, with 8 bases matching TRBD2. CDR1 LNHDA and CDR2 SQIVND come from the germline V gene (reference sequence). The CDR3 spans 15 residues. The J segment lost 1 base and the V segment lost 5 bases, leaving 6 bases of the junction unmatched. CDR3 residues: CASSGRGGSQETQYF. The DNA of the CDR3 is TGTGCCAGTAGTGGACGGGGGGGAAGCCAAGAGACCCAGTACTTC.

The gene calls are TRBV2 and TRBJ1-2; D remains ambiguous. Trimming removed 8 bases from V and 4 bases from J, with 17 bases in between. In germline, CDR1 is SNHLY, CDR2 FYNNEI. This CDR3 comprises 14 residues. In DNA, the CDR3 is TGTGCCAGCGCGTTCAAGGCAGAGAGCTATGGCTACACCTTC. The encoded protein is CASAFKAESYGYTF.

V usage is TRBV13 and J usage is TRBJ1-1; unclear D gene. CDR1 is PRHDT and CDR2 is FYEKMQ in the germline V gene (reference sequence). The CDR3 contains 13 residues. V was shortened by 3 bases and J by 5 bases, with 10 bases between the two germline ends. The CDR3 region has the DNA TGTGCCAGCAGCTTGGGGTGGGCTACTGAAGCTTTCTTT. Translated, it gives CASSLGWATEAFF. The whole variable domain, remainder taken from reference TRBV13 and TRBJ1-1, is AAGVIQSPRHLIKEKRETATLKCYPIPRHDTVYWYQQGPGQDPQFLISFYEKMQSDKGSIPDRFSAQQFSDYHSELNMSSLELGDSALYFCASSLGWATEAFFGQGTRLTVV.

The chain is built from TRBV6-5 and TRBJ1-1; weak D call: TRBD1 (6 bases). The length of the CDR3 is 13 residues. Germline CDR1 and CDR2: MNHEY and SVGAGI. Trimming took off 0 bases at V and 6 bases at J, with 8 bases between the two ends. The CDR3 reads CASSYSGGPEAFF. In DNA form, the CDR3 reads TGTGCCAGCAGTTACTCTGGGGGCCCTGAAGCTTTCTTT.

V is TRBV5-4 and J is TRBJ2-7, with D perhaps TRBD1 or TRBD2 (6 bases each). Trimming shortened V by 2 bases and J by 4 bases, and 13 bases separated the two germline ends. The CDR3 is made up of 14 amino acids. Germline V gives CDR1 SGHNT, CDR2 YYREEE (reference sequence). The CDR3 is CASSLGGLAYEQYF. For the CDR3, the DNA is TGTGCCAGCAGCTTAGGGGGACTGGCGTACGAGCAGTACTTC.

The V call is TRBV20-1, the J call TRBJ2-3; no clear D. Trimming stripped 0 bases from V and 6 bases from J, with 4 bases between. CDR1 is DFQATT, CDR2 SNEGSKA, per germline (reference sequence). The CDR3 contains 11 residues. The CDR3 DNA is TGCAGTGCTAGAGATCCTGATACGCAGTATTTT. Translating it yields CSARDPDTQYF.

The J gene is TRBJ1-5, the V gene TRBV27, with D tentatively TRBD1 (5 bases). Germline lookup yields CDR1 MNHEY and CDR2 SMNVEV (reference sequence). The CDR3 length is 13 residues. V shed 5 bases and J shed 6 bases, with 11 bases lying between them. CDR3 sequence: CASSLRVGQPQHF. Written as DNA, the CDR3 is TGTGCCAGCAGTCTCAGGGTGGGTCAGCCCCAGCATTTT.

The V and J genes are TRBV5-4 and TRBJ2-7; 8 bases are shared with TRBD2. Germline-derived CDR1 and CDR2 are SGHNT and YYREEE (reference sequence). Losses at the gene ends were 4 bases for V and 0 bases for J; bases not matched to a gene: 9. The CDR3 consists of 16 residues. The CDR3 bases are TGTGCCAGCAGCGCACGTAGCGGGGAGGGCTCCTACGAGCAGTACTTC. Amino acids: CASSARSGEGSYEQYF. Full variable domain (missing parts from reference TRBV5-4 and TRBJ2-7): ETGVTQSPTHLIKTRGQQVTLRCSSQSGHNTVSWYQQALGQGPQFIFQYYREEENGRGNFPPRFSGLQFPNYSSELNVNALELDDSALYLCASSARSGEGSYEQYFGPGTRLTVT.